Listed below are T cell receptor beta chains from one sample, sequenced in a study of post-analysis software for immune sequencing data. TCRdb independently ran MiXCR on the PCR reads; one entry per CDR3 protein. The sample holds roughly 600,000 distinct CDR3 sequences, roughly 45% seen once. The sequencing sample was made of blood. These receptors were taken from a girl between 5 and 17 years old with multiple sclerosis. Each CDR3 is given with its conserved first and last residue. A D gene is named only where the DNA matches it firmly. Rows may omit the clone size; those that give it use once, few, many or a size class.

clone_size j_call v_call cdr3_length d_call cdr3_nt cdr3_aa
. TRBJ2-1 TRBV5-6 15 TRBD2 TGTGCCAGCAGCTTGCCCAGCGGGAAGGGTTATGAGCAGTTCTTC CASSLPSGKGYEQFF
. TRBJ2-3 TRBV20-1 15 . TGCAGTGCTAGATTCGGGGGTAGTGGCACAGATACGCAGTATTTT CSARFGGSGTDTQYF
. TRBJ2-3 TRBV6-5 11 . TGTGCCAGCAAGTCGGCTTTTACGCAGTATTTT CASKSAFTQYF
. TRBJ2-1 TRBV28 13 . TGTGCCAGCAGCATGAGGACCTACAATGAGCAGTTCTTC CASSMRTYNEQFF
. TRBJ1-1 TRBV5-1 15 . TGCGCCAGCAGGGCCGCCGCGTTTCCTACCACTGAAGCTTTCTTT CASRAAAFPTTEAFF
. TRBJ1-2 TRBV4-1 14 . TGCGCCAGCAGCCAGGGACCGTTTAACTATGGCTACACCTTC CASSQGPFNYGYTF
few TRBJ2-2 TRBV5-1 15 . TGCGCCAGCAGCTTGACCGGGCCTTTCACCGGGGAGCTGTTTTTT CASSLTGPFTGELFF
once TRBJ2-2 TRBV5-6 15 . TGTGCCAGCAGCTCAGACAGGCCTTGGGCCGGGGAGCTGTTTTTT CASSSDRPWAGELFF
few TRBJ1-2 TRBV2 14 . TGTGCCAGCAGCCCCAGCGACGGGGCTGGGAGCTACACCTTC CASSPSDGAGSYTF
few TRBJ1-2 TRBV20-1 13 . TGCAGTGCTAGAGTCCCGGGACCTAATGGCTACACCTTC CSARVPGPNGYTF
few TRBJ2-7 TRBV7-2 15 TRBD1 TGTGCCAGCAGCCTCCACCGACAGGGACCCTACGAGCAGTACTTC CASSLHRQGPYEQYF
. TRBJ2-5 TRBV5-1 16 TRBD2 TGCGCCAGCAGCTTGGAAGGTGGACTAGTTCAAGAGACCCAGTACTTC CASSLEGGLVQETQYF
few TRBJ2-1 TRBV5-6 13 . TGTGCCAGCAGCTTGGTCGGAAGGATAGGGCAGTTCTTC CASSLVGRIGQFF
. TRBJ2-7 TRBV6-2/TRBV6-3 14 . TGTGCCAGCAGTTCCTCCACAGGGCCCTACGAGCAGTACTTC CASSSSTGPYEQYF